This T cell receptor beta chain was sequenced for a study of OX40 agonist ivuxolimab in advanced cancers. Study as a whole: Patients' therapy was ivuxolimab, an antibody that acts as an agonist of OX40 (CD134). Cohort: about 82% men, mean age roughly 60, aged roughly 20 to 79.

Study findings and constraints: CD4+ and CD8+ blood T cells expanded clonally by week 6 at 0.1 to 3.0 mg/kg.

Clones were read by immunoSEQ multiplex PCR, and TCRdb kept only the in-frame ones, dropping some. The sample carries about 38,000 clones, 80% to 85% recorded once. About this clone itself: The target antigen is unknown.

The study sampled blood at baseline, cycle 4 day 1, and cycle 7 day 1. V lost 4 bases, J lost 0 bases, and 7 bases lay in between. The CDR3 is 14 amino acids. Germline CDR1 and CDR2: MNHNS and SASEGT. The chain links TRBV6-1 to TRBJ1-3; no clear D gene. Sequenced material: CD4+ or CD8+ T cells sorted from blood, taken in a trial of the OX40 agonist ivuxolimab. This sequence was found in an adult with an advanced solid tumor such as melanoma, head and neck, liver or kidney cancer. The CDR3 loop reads CASSVDYSGNTIYF. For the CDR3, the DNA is TGTGCCAGCAGTGTTGATTACTCTGGAAACACCATATATTTT.